Included here is one T cell receptor beta chain sequence, with context. What this receptor recognizes is not known. Base quality data are lacking; no much larger clone is found one base away. TCRbeta CDR3 regions were amplified from genomic DNA using the immunoSEQ Assay, a bias-controlled multiplex PCR. The study's own analysis went as follows. The number of nucleated cells in each sample was estimated from the amplification of reference gene primers within the assay. To quantify the absolute abundance of each unique TCRbeta CDR3 rearrangement, sequence reads were collapsed and filtered. For each sample, productive Simpson clonality was calculated as the square root of Simpson's diversity index across productive rearrangements. TCRdb took over this immuneACCESS table, retaining in-frame rearrangements with V and J assigned. Such tables are incomplete; in checked studies, under half of the missing clones stem from an unresolved V gene, and the remainder is unexplained. That table supplies the V and J calls and clone size; D and trimming were determined from the DNA. Across this sample there are 200,000 to 300,000 clones, with roughly 86% seen only once. The ten largest account for about 0.8% of the sample.

This entry is derived from a study of blood T cell repertoires in COVID-19 (dated by TCRdb to 2018 to 2021). In the study overall: Samples covering the acute and convalescent phases of COVID-19 were provided by collaborators in the United States, Italy and Spain. The material from the prospective study consisted of cDNA or gDNA derived from T cells, B-cell-depleted T cells, or PBMCs. Deeply sampled blood TCRbeta repertoires from subjects exposed to, actively infected with, or recovered from COVID-19 were included in the dataset. The repertoires were made available in a free public database intended to serve as a resource for research on the immune response to SARS-CoV-2. Samples were obtained from the ongoing ImmuneRACE study (first 160 participants) and from about 1,300 subjects provided by 6 global collaborators. The sample metadata nearly always contained a de-identified subject ID, COVID-19 status, age in years and sex. Where available, HLA class I and class II types were taken from metadata supplied by the sample provider and were not determined by assay-based typing. Points the paper makes about the study in general: The quantity of clinical and demographic metadata differed by source and by participant and was supplied without curation.

Including cysteine and phenylalanine, the CDR3 has 13 amino acids. Only CDR3 DNA is held: 39 bases, read in frame from base 1. Compared with germline, V lacks 1 base and J lacks 6 bases; bases without a gene match: 3. The germline V gene encodes CDR1 SGHNT and CDR2 YENEEA. Each collaborating institution followed its own protocols to collect whole blood in K2EDTA tubes. Collaborator samples were shipped for TCRbeta analysis as frozen whole blood, isolated PBMCs, or DNA extracted from either sample type. This sequence originates from a woman aged 25 to 39 with acute or convalescent COVID-19. The chain is made from TRBV11-3 and TRBJ2-7; 7 junctional bases match TRBD2. The source material was peripheral blood. The DNA sequence is given as TGTGCCAGCAGCTTAGCGGGAGGACTCGAGCAGTACTTC. The translation is CASSLAGGLEQYF.